This T cell receptor beta chain comes out of a study of HIV-infected patients and healthy controls (dated by TCRdb to the mid-2010s). This clonotype has more than one count but fewer than ten. Its recognized antigen is unknown. Base-call qualities are not available, and no considerably larger clone is one nucleotide away. Via the germline V gene (reference sequence), CDR1 is SEHNR and CDR2 FQNEAQ. From its cysteine to its phenylalanine, the CDR3 spans 19 amino acids. Only CDR3 DNA remains: 57 bases, in frame from the first base. The junction carries 22 bases between V and J, which are trimmed by 1 base and 1 base respectively. Libraries were made using 5' RACE. TCRdb shows the sequencer as Illumina MiSeq. TCRdb passed the public sequencing reads through fastp at Q25 and MiXCR, retaining productive beta sequences. Rows are unified per CDR3 protein, each entry keeping the most common DNA and genes. Across this sample there are almost 65,000 distinct CDR3 sequences, with about a fifth seen only once. About 1.3% of the sample rests with the top ten.

The chain is encoded by TRBV7-9 joined to TRBJ1-1; the D gene is perhaps TRBD1, from 6 matching bases. The receptor was isolated from a human donor in good health. The sample taken for sequencing was CD4+ T cells from blood. The CDR3 has the sequence CASSLVARGLFHANTEAFF. The DNA reads TGTGCCAGCAGCTTAGTGGCCAGGGGCTTGTTCCACGCGAACACTGAAGCTTTCTTT.